The rows below give T cell receptor beta chains drawn from one sample of a study of long-term antiretroviral therapy in people with HIV. Profiling relied on immunoSEQ multiplex PCR, and the TCRdb table lists in-frame clones only, not all of them. This sample has roughly 16,000 clones, with roughly three quarters found just once. Sequencing used unsorted PBMCs, obtained 2.3 years after starting antiretroviral therapy. The receptors here all came from a woman in her forties with HIV. CDR3s include the opening cysteine and the closing phenylalanine or tryptophan. Fields, in order: clone size, V gene, J gene, D gene, CDR3 DNA, CDR3 protein. The D gene is left open where the match is weak. Expanded clones are given a class, and other clones once, few, many or no size at all.

abundance: .; v_gene: TRBV7-9; j_gene: TRBJ1-1; d_gene: .; CDR3nt: TGTGCCAGCAGCTCAGGGCACACTGAAGCTTTCTTT; CDR3aa: CASSSGHTEAFF
abundance: .; v_gene: TRBV6-5; j_gene: TRBJ1-1; d_gene: TRBD1; CDR3nt: TGTGCCAGCATTAAACAGGGGAGCATTGAAGCTTTCTTT; CDR3aa: CASIKQGSIEAFF
abundance: .; v_gene: TRBV6-5; j_gene: TRBJ1-5; d_gene: .; CDR3nt: TGTGCCAGCAGGGCAGGCCTGGGGCAGCCCCAGCATTTT; CDR3aa: CASRAGLGQPQHF
abundance: once; v_gene: TRBV7-9; j_gene: TRBJ2-5; d_gene: TRBD2; CDR3nt: TGTGCCAGCAGCCCCGGGGGGGGATGGGAGACCCAGTACTTC; CDR3aa: CASSPGGGWETQYF
abundance: .; v_gene: TRBV30; j_gene: TRBJ2-1; d_gene: TRBD2; CDR3nt: TGTGCCTGGAGTAAAAAGATAGCGGGAGGCGGGGATGAGCAGTTCTTC; CDR3aa: CAWSKKIAGGGDEQFF
abundance: .; v_gene: TRBV20-1; j_gene: TRBJ2-1; d_gene: .; CDR3nt: TGCAGTGCGTCCTTAAATGAGCAGTTCTTC; CDR3aa: CSASLNEQFF
abundance: few; v_gene: TRBV5-4; j_gene: TRBJ1-1; d_gene: .; CDR3nt: TGTGCCAGCAGCTTGGTAGCTGAGGCGCGGGCTTTCTTT; CDR3aa: CASSLVAEARAFF
abundance: .; v_gene: TRBV29-1; j_gene: TRBJ2-7; d_gene: .; CDR3nt: TGCAGCGTTGAATGGGCAGGGATCGCTTACGAGCAGTACTTC; CDR3aa: CSVEWAGIAYEQYF
abundance: once; v_gene: TRBV5-4; j_gene: TRBJ2-3; d_gene: TRBD2; CDR3nt: TGTGCCAGCAGACAGCGGGGTGGCACAGATACGCAGTATTTT; CDR3aa: CASRQRGGTDTQYF
abundance: .; v_gene: TRBV5-4; j_gene: TRBJ1-1; d_gene: .; CDR3nt: TGTGCCAGCAGCTCCAGACAGAGGGACTACACTGAAGCTTTCTTT; CDR3aa: CASSSRQRDYTEAFF
abundance: .; v_gene: TRBV30; j_gene: TRBJ2-3; d_gene: .; CDR3nt: TGTGCCTGGAAGCTGTCTACCCTCACAGATACGCAGTATTTT; CDR3aa: CAWKLSTLTDTQYF
abundance: .; v_gene: TRBV9; j_gene: TRBJ2-6; d_gene: TRBD1; CDR3nt: TGTGCCAGCAGCGCGCGGTCCGGGACAGGGTATGGGGCCAACGTCCTGACTTTC; CDR3aa: CASSARSGTGYGANVLTF
abundance: few; v_gene: TRBV18; j_gene: TRBJ1-4; d_gene: .; CDR3nt: TGTGCCAGCTCAGACGTCGCTGGGGGGAATGAAAAACTGTTTTTT; CDR3aa: CASSDVAGGNEKLFF
abundance: .; v_gene: TRBV11-3; j_gene: TRBJ1-1; d_gene: .; CDR3nt: TGTGCCAGCAGTGGGGGACTCAACACTGAAGCTTTCTTT; CDR3aa: CASSGGLNTEAFF
abundance: .; v_gene: TRBV2; j_gene: TRBJ2-7; d_gene: .; CDR3nt: TGTGCCAGCAGTTATAGTCGACAGTACGAGCAGTACTTC; CDR3aa: CASSYSRQYEQYF
abundance: .; v_gene: TRBV5-1; j_gene: TRBJ2-1; d_gene: .; CDR3nt: TGCGCCAGCAGCTACCCGGGACAAGCTGTCAATGAGCAGTTCTTC; CDR3aa: CASSYPGQAVNEQFF
abundance: .; v_gene: TRBV19; j_gene: TRBJ2-1; d_gene: TRBD1; CDR3nt: TGTGCCAGTATGGCCGACAGGGGCGCCTACAATGAGCAGTTCTTC; CDR3aa: CASMADRGAYNEQFF
abundance: .; v_gene: TRBV2; j_gene: TRBJ2-6; d_gene: TRBD1; CDR3nt: TGTGCCAGCAGTGATCCTCTAGGGACAGGCGGGACTGGGGCCAACGTCCTGACTTTC; CDR3aa: CASSDPLGTGGTGANVLTF
abundance: .; v_gene: TRBV7-9; j_gene: TRBJ1-1; d_gene: .; CDR3nt: TGTGCCAGCGCTACTAGGGCAGGCCCTAACACTGAAGCTTTCTTT; CDR3aa: CASATRAGPNTEAFF
abundance: few; v_gene: TRBV4-1; j_gene: TRBJ1-2; d_gene: TRBD1; CDR3nt: TGCGCCAGCGGACAGGGTGGAAACTATGGCTACACCTTC; CDR3aa: CASGQGGNYGYTF
abundance: .; v_gene: TRBV11-2; j_gene: TRBJ2-6; d_gene: .; CDR3nt: TGTGCCAGCAGCTTAGGACAGCTAGACGTCCTGACTTTC; CDR3aa: CASSLGQLDVLTF
abundance: .; v_gene: TRBV11-2; j_gene: TRBJ2-1; d_gene: TRBD1; CDR3nt: TGTGCCAGCAGTTTTACAGGGGGCAGGGACAATGAGCAGTTCTTC; CDR3aa: CASSFTGGRDNEQFF
abundance: .; v_gene: TRBV5-4; j_gene: TRBJ1-4; d_gene: TRBD1; CDR3nt: TGCGCCAGCAGCCAAGGACAGGGGTATGAAAAACTGTTTTTT; CDR3aa: CASSQGQGYEKLFF
abundance: .; v_gene: TRBV27; j_gene: TRBJ1-5; d_gene: .; CDR3nt: TGTGCCAGCAGTTGGCGCCCCAATCAGCCCCAGCATTTT; CDR3aa: CASSWRPNQPQHF
abundance: few; v_gene: TRBV7-9; j_gene: TRBJ2-2; d_gene: .; CDR3nt: TGTGCCAGCAGCTTAAGGAGCGCCGGGGAGCTGTTTTTT; CDR3aa: CASSLRSAGELFF
abundance: .; v_gene: TRBV19; j_gene: TRBJ1-6; d_gene: .; CDR3nt: TGTGCCAGTAGTGCGCGACGTTCACCCCTCCACTTT; CDR3aa: CASSARRSPLHF